The entry that follows covers one T cell receptor (beta chain) sequence. The target of this receptor is not known. The record has no base qualities; no much larger clone is one base away. The sample is drawn from a study of cytomegalovirus exposure and HLA in healthy donors (dated by TCRdb to about 2017). Background on the whole study: According to a later analysis, one platform produced both the roughly 120 validation repertoires and the approximately 670 repertoires of the first cohort. The study was designed to test whether signatures of past pathogen exposure could be identified by cataloging public T cell receptors. Besides the first cohort of roughly 700 subjects, a separate validation cohort made up of 90 to 150 different subjects was used. To predict cytomegalovirus infection status, the study combined high-throughput TCR immunosequencing, statistical association of individual TCRs with disease status, and machine learning.

Donors formed part of the validation cohort, which comprised 120 subjects and was distinct from the first cohort of 550 to 850 subjects. Relative to germline, V is missing 8 bases and J is missing 3 bases, with 13 bases of the junction outside any gene match. CDR1 MDHEN and CDR2 SYDVKM were looked up in the germline V gene. The CDR3 spans 16 residues, from the cysteine through the phenylalanine. Only CDR3 DNA is held: 48 bases, read in frame from base 1. Broader findings and caveats from the paper: Of the cluster scores, roughly 95% were above 0 in a later analysis, which found that TCRs clustered in the first cohort also tended to co-occur in the roughly 130 validation repertoires. Across donors, most TCR sequences were observed very rarely, whereas some public TCRs were present in many individuals. The study gave a list of around 170 TCR beta chains associated with cytomegalovirus. A later analysis lacked HLA typing for the validation cohort, so it scored co-occurrence in that cohort across all 120 repertoires. The classifier was reported to diagnose cytomegalovirus status with high specificity and sensitivity in both the original and validation cohorts. The authors suggested that the approach could potentially be extended to other disease states and immunological phenotypes. A few of the identified cytomegalovirus-associated TCR beta chains were confirmed in vitro to be specific for cytomegalovirus antigens.

Library preparation employed the immunoSEQ multiplex PCR assay. In the authors' own workflow: A statistical classification framework was developed to diagnose cytomegalovirus status using the catalog of TCR beta chain sequences. Not all clones reach the TCRdb copy of this immuneACCESS table, which keeps in-frame sequences only. Checked studies attribute under half of the gap to unresolved V genes and leave the rest unexplained. The D gene and trimming were derived from the DNA, and the V and J assignments and clone size from that table. The sample includes around 60,000 clones, with roughly 94% observed a single time. The ten largest clones add up to about 4% of the sample.

The TCR sequence derives from a man younger than 35 in good health and CMV-seropositive. The rearranged chain carries TRBV28 and TRBJ2-1; 7 central bases correspond to TRBD2. The specimen was PBMCs. The CDR3 here reads CASAPGTTLVYNEQFF. The DNA sequence follows: TGTGCCAGCGCCCCCGGGACTACCCTCGTCTACAATGAGCAGTTCTTC.